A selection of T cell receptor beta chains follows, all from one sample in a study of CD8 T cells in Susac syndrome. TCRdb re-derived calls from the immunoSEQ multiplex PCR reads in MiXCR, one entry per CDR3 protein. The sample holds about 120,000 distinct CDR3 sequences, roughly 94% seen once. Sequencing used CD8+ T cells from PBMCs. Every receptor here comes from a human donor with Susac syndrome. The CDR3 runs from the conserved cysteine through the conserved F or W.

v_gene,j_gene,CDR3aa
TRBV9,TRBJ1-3,CASSAGQGYGNTIYF
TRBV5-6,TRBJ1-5,CASSEGPSNQPQHF
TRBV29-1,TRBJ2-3,CSSVIAETDTQYF
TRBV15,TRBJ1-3,CATSRENTIYF
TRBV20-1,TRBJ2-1,CSVDSYVSYNEQFF
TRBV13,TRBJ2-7,CASSLRLVHYEQYF
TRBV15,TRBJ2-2,CATSRVRTPNTGELFF
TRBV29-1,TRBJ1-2,CSVRAHGYTF
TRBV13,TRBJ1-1,CASSLVSTEAFF
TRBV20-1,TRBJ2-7,CSAREPDRGSKEQYF
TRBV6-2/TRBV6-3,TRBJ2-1,CASSYSRDRGVDEQFF
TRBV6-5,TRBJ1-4,CASSPGSEKLFF
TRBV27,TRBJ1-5,CASSSLNQPQHF
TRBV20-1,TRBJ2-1,CSASWDRGYNEQFF
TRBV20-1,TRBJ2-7,CSAISAGGPYEQYF
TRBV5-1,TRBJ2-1,CASSLSLARINEQFF
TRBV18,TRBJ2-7,CASSGTGGYEQYF
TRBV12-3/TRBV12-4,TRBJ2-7,CASSQTGDHEQYF
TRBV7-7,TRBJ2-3,CASSLARSDTQYF
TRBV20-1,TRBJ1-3,CSAELQPNSGNTIYF
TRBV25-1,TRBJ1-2,CASSGRTGDHGYTF
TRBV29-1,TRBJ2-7,CSVEGWTGDYEQYF
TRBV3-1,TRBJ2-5,CASSLQDPGTQYF
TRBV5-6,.,CASSLGDRDHEQYF
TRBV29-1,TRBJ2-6,CSVEGAETGESGANVLTF
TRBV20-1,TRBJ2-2,CSAKGAPWNTGELFF
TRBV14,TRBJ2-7,CASSPSFLVGEQYF
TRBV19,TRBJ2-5,CASSIRSGGTQETQYF
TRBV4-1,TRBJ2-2,CASSQLQGGGSGELFF
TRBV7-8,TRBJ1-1,CASSFEGYGNTEAFF
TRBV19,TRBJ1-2,CASWTGDYGYTF
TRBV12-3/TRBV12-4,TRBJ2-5,CASSWGHETQYF
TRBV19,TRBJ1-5,CASSPLNQPQHF
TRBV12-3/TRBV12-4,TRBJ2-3,CASSLLSASTDTQYF
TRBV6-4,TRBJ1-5,CASSGEDQPQHF
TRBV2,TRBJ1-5,CASKGSLYSNQPQHF
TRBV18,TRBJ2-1,CASSPWTSGPPYNEQFF
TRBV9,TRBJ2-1,CASSVAYRGHEQFF
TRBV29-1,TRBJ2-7,CSVEDSSGGLSYEQYF
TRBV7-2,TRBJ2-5,CASSTRRAGAQETQYF
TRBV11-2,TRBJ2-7,CASSTPLTSVHEQYF